This TCR beta chain was captured by sequencing in a study of post-analysis software for immune sequencing data. The TCR beta cDNA libraries contained unique molecular identifiers. TCRdb fed the PCR reads into MiXCR, producing one record per CDR3 protein. The table records roughly 870,000 distinct CDR3 sequences, approximately 50% of them present only once. Study results and limitations: When patients were compared with controls, a handful of TRBV segments were more frequent, TRBV5-6, TRBV5-1 and TRBV20-1 among them.

The CDR3 extends over 13 amino acids. The V and J ends lost 3 bases and 7 bases respectively, with 12 bases between them. CDR1 is MNHEY, CDR2 SMNVEV, per germline (reference sequence). This clonotype was found a few times. Its antigen is not known. The rearrangement links TRBV27 to TRBJ1-1; no firm D call. The receptor comes from a girl under 18 with multiple sclerosis. Sequencing was performed on blood. CDR3 in DNA: TGTGCCAGCAGTTTCTCTCCCGACGGTGAAGCTTTCTTT. It yields the protein CASSFSPDGEAFF.